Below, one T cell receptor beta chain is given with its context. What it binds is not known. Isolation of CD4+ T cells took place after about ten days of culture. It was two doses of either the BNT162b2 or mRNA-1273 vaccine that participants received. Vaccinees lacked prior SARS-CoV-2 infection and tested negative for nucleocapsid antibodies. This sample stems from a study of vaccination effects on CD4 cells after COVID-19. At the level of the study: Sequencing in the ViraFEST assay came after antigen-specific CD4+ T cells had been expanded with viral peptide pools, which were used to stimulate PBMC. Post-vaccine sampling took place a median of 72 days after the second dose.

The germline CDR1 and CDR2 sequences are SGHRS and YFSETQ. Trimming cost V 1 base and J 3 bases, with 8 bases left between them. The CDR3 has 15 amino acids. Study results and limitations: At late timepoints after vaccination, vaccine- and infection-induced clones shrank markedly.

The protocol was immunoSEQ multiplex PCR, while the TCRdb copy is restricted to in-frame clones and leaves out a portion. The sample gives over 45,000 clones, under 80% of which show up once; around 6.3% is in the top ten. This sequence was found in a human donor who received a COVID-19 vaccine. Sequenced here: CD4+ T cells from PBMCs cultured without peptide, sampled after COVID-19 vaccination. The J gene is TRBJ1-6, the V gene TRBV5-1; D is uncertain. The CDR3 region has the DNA TGCGCCAGCAGCTTGCCAGCCGGCTATAATTCACCCCTCCACTTT. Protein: CASSLPAGYNSPLHF.